One sample yielded the 3 T cell receptor beta chains listed below, sequenced in a study of blood T cell repertoires in COVID-19. Sequencing used immunoSEQ multiplex PCR; TCRdb keeps in-frame clones, though not all of them. The sample yields around 330,000 clones, around 90% seen once. The sequenced sample was PBMCs or T cells enriched from blood (not recorded which). These receptor sequences come from a man in his sixties who had recovered from COVID-19.

A single count supports this clone. This chain connects TRBV7-2 to TRBJ1-3; tentatively, D is TRBD1 (5 bases). Germline-derived CDR1 and CDR2 are SGHTA and FQGNSA. The ends were cut back, 5 bases at V and 0 bases at J, with 11 bases in the middle. The CDR3 runs 15 residues. CDR3 region: CASSPDSFSGNTIYF. The CDR3 DNA follows: TGTGCCAGCAGCCCCGACAGCTTCTCTGGAAACACCATATATTTT. Filled out from reference TRBV7-2 and TRBJ1-3, the complete variable domain reads GAGVSQSPSNKVTEKGKDVELRCDPISGHTALYWYRQSLGQGLEFLIYFQGNSAPDKSGLPSDRFSAERTGGSVSTLTIQRTQQEDSAVYLCASSPDSFSGNTIYFGEGSWLTVV.

The genes are TRBV6-2 or TRBV6-3 and TRBJ2-2; 10 bases line up with TRBD2. CDR1 MNHEY and CDR2 SVGEGT come from the germline V gene. The CDR3 totals 15 residues. The ends lost 4 bases at V and 1 base at J; junction bases unmatched: 0. Written as DNA, the CDR3 is TGTGCCAGCAGTTGGACTAGCGGGAACACCGGGGAGCTGTTTTTT. This encodes CASSWTSGNTGELFF.

Remarks on this clone: This specimen includes other DNA sequences encoding the same CDR3. The CDR3 here is CASSLAVHTGELFF. The CDR3, as DNA: TGTGCCAGCTCTTTAGCCGTCCACACCGGGGAGCTGTTTTTT. V and J are TRBV7-9 and TRBJ2-2, with D hard to call. The germline V and J ends were trimmed by 8 bases and 3 bases, with 13 bases remaining between them. Germline V lookup: CDR1 SEHNR, CDR2 FQNEAQ (reference sequence). The CDR3 contains 14 residues.